This T cell receptor (beta chain) was retrieved from a study of cytomegalovirus exposure and HLA in healthy donors. Study-wide background: There were some 380 genotyped donors. Of these, about 81% fell in the genetic ancestry cluster associated with self-reported Caucasian donors.

Germline values: CDR1 MRHNA, CDR2 SNTAGT. V gave up 9 bases and J gave up 0 bases; unmatched junction bases: 10. There are 16 residues in the CDR3. Broader study findings: Productive status was seen about 90% or about 30% of the time for most TCR beta V segments in an earlier analysis. Later analysis revealed greater clonal expansion in HLA-associated TCR beta chains than in equally common others. CMV serostatus was the only immune exposure information that was available.

To note about this clone: Its target is not known.

Vbeta (60) and Jbeta (13) primers were used in the PCR. TCRdb's table, derived via immunoSEQ multiplex PCR, lists solely in-frame clones and lacks some. Among under 170,000 clones listed, roughly 80% were seen once. This chain uses TRBV6-4 with TRBJ2-2; 7 bases line up with TRBD2. The clonotype originates from a human donor in good health. Material: PBMCs. The CDR3 DNA follows: TGTGCCAGTGGACCAAACGGGGGGACGAACACCGGGGAGCTGTTTTTT. Encoded protein: CASGPNGGTNTGELFF.